This T cell receptor beta chain was found in a study of T cells after yellow fever vaccination. MiXCR, applied by TCRdb to the 5' RACE reads, yields one record per CDR3 protein. The top ten clones hold about 25% of a sample with some 110,000 distinct CDR3 sequences, 7.5% to 9.5% of them seen once. This clonotype was found many times. Germline loops: CDR1 SGHTA, CDR2 FQGNSA. This CDR3 region has 13 residues. V lost 8 bases and J 0 bases, leaving 10 bases between the germline ends. The TCR sequence derives from a young man who received the YFV17D yellow fever vaccine. The chain recombines TRBV7-2 with TRBJ2-5; D tentatively reads TRBD1 or TRBD2 (6 bases each). Sample: CD8+ T cells sorted from PBMCs, taken 45 days after the yellow fever booster vaccination. This CDR3 reads CASAGDYQETQYF. CDR3 in DNA: TGTGCCAGCGCAGGGGACTACCAAGAGACCCAGTACTTC.